The entry below gives a single TCR beta chain sequence along with its context. Its specificity is unknown. Primed by a sample-barcoded 5' primer and a J-beta primer mix, a second PCR proceeded for 7 to 11 cycles. Via MiXCR, TCRdb re-called the 5' RACE reads, giving one row per CDR3 protein. The sample consists of around 850,000 distinct CDR3 sequences, about 37% of them appearing once. Donors ranged from about 6 to 90 years old and were healthy Caucasians in Russia. This sample stems from a study of blood T cells in healthy people across ages. General study findings and limits: Age showed a roughly linear inverse relationship with TCR beta diversity per million T cells. Estimated diversity across one million T cells was deemed an underestimate.

Sequenced material: blood. This TCR came from a young man in good health.

The CDR3 DNA reads TGTGCCATCAGTGAGGGCCCTAGTACACTATTGGGCCACGAGCAGTACTTC. Amino acid sequence: CAISEGPSTLLGHEQYF. The chain combines TRBV10-3 with TRBJ2-7; D gene uncertain. CDR3 size: 17 residues. The V gene's germline CDR1 is ENHRY and CDR2 SYGVKD. With 2 bases removed from V and 5 bases from J, the gap between germline ends came to 22 bases.